Following are 28 T cell receptor beta chains from one sample sequenced in a study of metastatic and nonmetastatic thyroid tumors. TCRdb used MiXCR to call clones anew from the PCR reads. The sample shows around 45,000 clones, 16% of them seen only once. Thyroid surgery was performed in patients who had received no treatment beforehand. Material: blood. The receptors shown here come from a female donor with papillary thyroid cancer or a benign thyroid nodule (not recorded which). Some clones in this sample may be carry-over from other donors' samples.

As concerns this clone: This may come from a read error, since a much larger clone is one base off. Within the sample, other DNA sequences also encode this same CDR3. The V and J genes are TRBV29-1 and TRBJ2-1; maybe TRBD2 (5 bases). Germline assignment: CDR1 SQVTM and CDR2 ANQGSEA. The ends were cut back, 3 bases at V and 6 bases at J, with 12 bases in the middle. The CDR3 length is 13 residues. CDR3 nucleotide sequence: TGCAGCGTTGAGTCCCTAGCATCCAATGAGCAGTTCTTC. Residues: CSVESLASNEQFF.

Details on this clone: The junction differs from germline at one of its ends, possibly a read error. The chain has TRBV6-9 and TRBJ2-3; D gene ambiguous. Germline lookup yields CDR1 MNHGY and CDR2 SVAAGI. This CDR3 spans 13 amino acids. CDR3 region: CASIPGPADTHYF. The CDR3, as DNA: TGTGCCAGCATACCCGGCCCCGCAGATACGCATTATTTT.

This clone has a count of ten or more. In DNA, the CDR3 is TGTGCCTGGAGTGTACAGGGCTACGAGCAGTACTTC. Its translation is CAWSVQGYEQYF. The gene calls are TRBV30 and TRBJ2-7; tentatively, D is TRBD1 (6 bases). V was pared by 0 bases and J by 3 bases, with 6 bases between. Germline V gene sequence: CDR1 GTSNPN, CDR2 SVGIG (reference sequence). The CDR3 has 12 residues.

The sample holds many counts of this clone. This chain connects TRBV11-2 to TRBJ1-4; D not certain. CDR1 is SGHAT and CDR2 is FQNNGV in the germline V gene. Trimming took 0 bases from V and 1 from J, leaving 12 bases between them. This CDR3 contains 17 residues. The CDR3 region has the DNA TGTGCCAGCAGCTTAGATCTCGTGATTGGAACTAATGAAAAACTGTTTTTT. The encoded protein is CASSLDLVIGTNEKLFF.

There are many counts of this clone. The rearrangement links TRBV20-1 to TRBJ2-1; either TRBD1 or TRBD2 may supply D (6 bases each). V dropped 6 bases and J dropped 3 bases, with 18 bases sitting between them. The CDR3 length is 15 residues. Looked up from germline, CDR1 is DFQATT and CDR2 is SNEGSKA (reference sequence). In nucleotides, the CDR3 is TGCAGTGCCCCTCAAGGGGGGAGCATCTACAATGAGCAGTTCTTC. Protein product: CSAPQGGSIYNEQFF.

This clone was counted at least ten times. The chain links TRBV6-1 to TRBJ1-1; a weak D match, TRBD1 (5 bases). This CDR3 comprises 15 residues. The germline gives CDR1 MNHNS, CDR2 SASEGT. Trimming removed 4 bases at V and 0 bases at J, with 12 bases between. This chain's CDR3 is CASSARQIVNTEAFF. The DNA for the CDR3 is TGTGCCAGCAGTGCCCGACAGATAGTGAACACTGAAGCTTTCTTT.

Notes on this clone: The same CDR3 can be traced to other DNA sequences in this sample. This rearrangement joins TRBV12-3 or TRBV12-4 to TRBJ1-2; 7 nucleotides match TRBD1. This CDR3 is 13 amino acids long. V trimming: 5 bases; J trimming: 8 bases; junction bases outside the gene matches: 8. The CDR3 is CASSQTGAGGYTF. CDR3 sequence (DNA): TGTGCCAGCAGTCAAACAGGGGCGGGCGGCTACACCTTC.

This clone was found many times. The V call is TRBV19, the J call TRBJ2-7, with 9 bases that match TRBD2. The CDR3 spans 14 residues. The V and J ends lost 4 bases and 5 bases, in that order; junction bases with no gene match: 6. The germline gives CDR1 LNHDA, CDR2 SQIVND (reference sequence). The CDR3 nucleotides read TGTGCCAGTAGTACGGGACTAGCACGCCACGAGCAGTACTTC. Encoded protein: CASSTGLARHEQYF.

The V gene is TRBV3-1, the J gene TRBJ2-7; D might be TRBD2 (5 bases). The germline gives CDR1 LGHDT, CDR2 YNNKEL (reference sequence). The CDR3 totals 13 residues. Trimming cost V 0 bases and J 6 bases, with 9 bases left between them. The DNA of the CDR3 is TGTGCCAGCAGCCAAGAAGGGAGTGGCGAGCAGTACTTC. It encodes CASSQEGSGEQYF.

This rearrangement joins TRBV6-5 to TRBJ1-5, with 7 bases identical to TRBD1. V lost 5 bases and J lost 6; bases outside the gene matches: 4. CDR1 and CDR2 from the germline V gene are MNHEY and SVGAGI. The CDR3 consists of 13 residues. CDR3 sequence: CASSPYRGQPQHF. CDR3 sequence (DNA): TGTGCCAGCAGTCCGTACAGGGGTCAGCCCCAGCATTTT.

This clone was counted a few times. One end of the junction is discordant with germline, which a read error may explain. V gene TRBV30 combines with J gene TRBJ1-3; D is unresolved. Germline CDR1 and CDR2: GTSNPN and SVGIG (reference sequence). The CDR3 has 15 amino acids. Here the CDR3 DNA reads TGTGCCTGGAACGGTGTGGGCAGAACCGGAAACACCATACATTTT. Translated: CAWNGVGRTGNTIHF.

This clone was counted ten times or more. This chain uses TRBV20-1 with TRBJ2-7, with D perhaps being TRBD1 or TRBD2 (5 bases each). This CDR3 region has 14 residues. Trimming left V 4 bases short and J 3 bases short, with 16 bases between. CDR1 is DFQATT and CDR2 is SNEGSKA in the germline V gene (reference sequence). The CDR3 spells CSAMKGRNNYEQYF. The CDR3 nucleotides are TGCAGTGCTATGAAGGGACGGAATAACTACGAGCAGTACTTC.

V is TRBV28 and J is TRBJ2-7, with a weak D call TRBD1 (5 bases). The CDR3 is made up of 16 amino acids. Trimming took 5 bases from V and 0 from J, leaving 17 bases between them. The germline V gene encodes CDR1 MDHEN and CDR2 SYDVKM. The CDR3 region is CASSPVTVQSSYEQYF. The CDR3 DNA follows: TGTGCCAGCAGTCCAGTGACAGTACAGAGCTCCTACGAGCAGTACTTC.

The V and J genes are TRBV20-1 and TRBJ2-7; 10 nucleotides align to TRBD1. This CDR3 comprises 13 residues. Germline V gene data show CDR1 as DFQATT and CDR2 as SNEGSKA (reference sequence). After removal of 3 bases from V and 2 bases from J, the junction contained 1 base not matched to a gene. CDR3 coding DNA: TGCAGTGCTAGTGACAGGGGGCCCTACGAGCAGTACTTC. Translated, it gives CSASDRGPYEQYF.

In its sample, this clone was seen many times. DNA for the CDR3: TGCAGTGCTAGGGCTAGCGGGCTAATAGAGGGGAGCACAGATACGCAGTATTTT. Its protein product is CSARASGLIEGSTDTQYF. The chain joins TRBV20-1 to TRBJ2-3; 8 bases align to TRBD2. Trimming cost V 3 bases and J 0 bases; bases outside gene matches: 14. The germline V gene encodes CDR1 DFQATT and CDR2 SNEGSKA (reference sequence). The CDR3 covers 18 residues.

This clone was observed a few times. The rearrangement uses TRBV24-1 and TRBJ2-3; TRBD2 agrees at 10 bases. This CDR3 comprises 16 residues. The germline V gene encodes CDR1 KGHDR and CDR2 SFDVKD. Unmatched junction bases numbered 9, after V lost 4 bases and J lost 6 bases. CDR3 loop: CATSDPLAGVMDTQYF. DNA for the CDR3: TGTGCCACCAGTGACCCTCTAGCGGGGGTCATGGATACGCAGTATTTT.

This clone was recorded at least ten times. The J gene is TRBJ1-1, the V gene TRBV7-2; D is undetermined. Germline assignment: CDR1 SGHTA and CDR2 FQGNSA. This CDR3 contains 14 residues. Trimming pared 1 base from V and 5 bases from J, leaving 11 bases between. CDR3 DNA: TGTGCCAGCAGCTTAGGCCCCCTGGAGACTGAAGCTTTCTTT. Protein: CASSLGPLETEAFF.

This clone was detected only a few times. This chain uses TRBV27 with TRBJ2-7; TRBD1 agrees at 8 bases. From germline, CDR1 is MNHEY and CDR2 SMNVEV (reference sequence). CDR3 length equals 15 residues. V lost 7 bases to trimming and J lost 3 bases; unmatched junction nucleotides: 11. The CDR3 coding sequence is TGTGCCAGCATATCTACAGGGGGTGGCTTCTACGAGCAGTACTTC. As protein: CASISTGGGFYEQYF.

Many counts were recorded for this clone. V is TRBV29-1 and J is TRBJ1-1; weak D call: TRBD1 (6 bases). Germline V gene lookup returns CDR1 SQVTM and CDR2 ANQGSEA. Trimming stripped 3 bases from V and 11 bases from J, with 10 bases between. This CDR3 region has 10 residues. The CDR3 DNA reads TGCAGCGTTGACAGGGGCAAGGCTTTCTTT. Amino acids: CSVDRGKAFF.

This clone was counted a few times. The chain links TRBV6-1 to TRBJ1-1, with unresolved D. CDR3 size: 15 residues. V lost 4 bases to trimming and J lost 0 bases, with 12 bases between them. Germline-derived CDR1 and CDR2 are MNHNS and SASEGT. The CDR3 reads CASSVGRLVNTEAFF. DNA of the CDR3: TGTGCCAGCAGTGTTGGTCGGCTAGTGAACACTGAAGCTTTCTTT.

This clone was recorded at least ten times. The V call is TRBV11-2, the J call TRBJ1-5; no reliable D call. The CDR3 extends over 17 amino acids. Germline CDR1 reads SGHAT; CDR2 reads FQNNGV. Trimming left V 5 bases short and J 0 bases short, with 17 bases between. The CDR3 sequence is CASSPWPLGSSNQPQHF. CDR3 in DNA: TGTGCCAGCAGCCCTTGGCCCTTGGGGAGTAGCAATCAGCCCCAGCATTTT.

This clone has a count of ten or more. CDR3 nucleotide sequence: TGTGCCAGCAGCTTAACCCTACTAGCGGGAATTAGGGATACGCAGTATTTT. This translates into CASSLTLLAGIRDTQYF. The chain joins TRBV7-2 to TRBJ2-3; 10 bases align to TRBD2. This CDR3 has 17 residues. Trimming took 2 bases from V and 6 from J; bases not matched to a gene: 11. Germline V gene sequence: CDR1 SGHTA, CDR2 FQGNSA.

This chain links TRBV5-1 with TRBJ2-3; TRBD2 aligns across 12 bases. This CDR3 contains 17 residues. V was clipped by 4 bases and J by 2 bases; unmatched bases: 8. Germline V lookup: CDR1 SGHRS, CDR2 YFSETQ. As DNA, the CDR3 is TGCGCCAGCAGCCCCGGACTAGCGGGATGTCCCACAGATACGCAGTATTTT. Protein: CASSPGLAGCPTDTQYF.

There are a few counts of this clone. This may be a read error: a much more frequent sequence differs by one nucleotide. The genes are TRBV5-1 and TRBJ1-1; tentative D call: TRBD1 (6 bases). Germline CDR1 and CDR2: SGHRS and YFSETQ. The CDR3 extends over 14 amino acids. The CDR3 DNA sequence: TGCGCCAGCAGCTTGTCAACAGGGCGCACTGAAGATTTCTTT. Translation: CASSLSTGRTEDFF.

The genes are TRBV19 and TRBJ2-7, with 8 bases that match TRBD2. This CDR3 is built from 15 residues. The V gene end was trimmed by 3 bases and the J gene end by 5 bases; junction bases not matched to a gene: 9. Germline lookup yields CDR1 LNHDA and CDR2 SQIVND (reference sequence). The CDR3: CASSILAAGDHEQYF. The CDR3 DNA reads TGTGCCAGTAGTATTTTAGCAGCGGGAGACCACGAGCAGTACTTC.

This chain joins TRBV28 and TRBJ2-7, with TRBD1 matching 7 bases. The CDR3 contains 14 residues. Germline V gene data show CDR1 as MDHEN and CDR2 as SYDVKM. V was clipped by 2 bases and J by 3 bases; unmatched bases: 4. CDR3 DNA sequence: TGTGCCAGCAGTTTAAGATCAGGGGGCTACGAGCAGTACTTC. Protein: CASSLRSGGYEQYF.

This clone was recorded many times. J is TRBJ1-1 and V is TRBV6-1; D unresolved. This CDR3 is built from 13 residues. The germline CDR1 and CDR2 sequences are MNHNS and SASEGT. V dropped 8 bases and J dropped 1 base, with 11 bases sitting between them. The DNA of the CDR3 is TGTGCCAGCGGGGTCAGACCGAACACTGAAGCTTTCTTT. Its protein is CASGVRPNTEAFF.

This clone was recorded a few times. The rearrangement joins TRBV27 to TRBJ2-1, with D perhaps matching TRBD1 or TRBD2 (5 bases each). There are 15 residues in the CDR3. CDR1 and CDR2 from the germline V gene are MNHEY and SMNVEV (reference sequence). V was cut by 3 bases and J by 10 bases, with 19 bases left in between. CDR3 region: CASSLGAERGTEQFF. In nucleotides, the CDR3 is TGTGCCAGCAGTTTGGGCGCGGAACGAGGGACGGAGCAGTTCTTC.